The rows below give T cell receptor beta chains drawn from one sample of a study of low-dose radiotherapy and immunotherapy resistance in tumors. TCRdb called the reads again in MiXCR, with one record for every CDR3 protein. Of fewer than 60,000 distinct CDR3 sequences listed, approximately 12% are singletons. The material was PBMCs, obtained before treatment. These receptors all come from a female donor with ovarian cancer. The CDR3 runs from the conserved cysteine through the conserved F or W. The D gene is left open where the match is weak. Each size is how often the clone was seen (once, few, many) or a class if it is expanded.

TRBJ1-5 | many | 15 | TRBV6-2/TRBV6-3 | NA | CASRDGQTSNQPQHF | TGTGCCAGCAGGGACGGACAGACTAGCAATCAGCCCCAGCATTTT
TRBJ1-1 | many | 13 | TRBV12-3/TRBV12-4 | NA | CASSHTPNTEAFF | TGTGCCAGCAGCCATACACCGAACACTGAAGCTTTCTTT
TRBJ2-1 | many | 16 | TRBV11-1 | NA | CASSLEGGWGPNEQFF | TGTGCCAGCAGCTTAGAGGGGGGATGGGGCCCGAATGAGCAGTTCTTC
TRBJ1-5 | many | 15 | TRBV7-8 | TRBD1 | CASSGQVAGNQPQHF | TGTGCCAGCAGCGGACAGGTGGCTGGCAATCAGCCCCAGCATTTT
TRBJ2-7 | many | 14 | TRBV7-3 | NA | CASSEGGSAFEQYF | TGTGCCAGCAGCGAAGGGGGATCGGCCTTCGAGCAGTACTTC
TRBJ2-1 | many | 14 | TRBV12-3/TRBV12-4 | NA | CASSPISLVNEQFF | TGTGCCAGCAGTCCCATATCATTAGTCAATGAGCAGTTCTTC
TRBJ2-1 | many | 15 | TRBV12-3/TRBV12-4 | NA | CASTPLSVSSDEQFF | TGTGCCAGCACCCCCTTATCCGTATCGTCCGATGAGCAGTTCTTC
TRBJ1-2 | many | 18 | TRBV28 | NA | CASSLLVNQGSSSYGYTF | TGTGCCAGCAGTTTATTGGTGAATCAGGGTTCCTCATCCTATGGCTACACCTTC
TRBJ1-1 | many | 13 | TRBV7-3 | NA | CASSLDLNTEAFF | TGTGCCAGCAGCTTAGACCTTAACACTGAAGCTTTCTTT
TRBJ2-7 | many | 13 | TRBV29-1 | NA | CSALGQSSYEQYF | TGCAGCGCCCTCGGCCAGAGCTCCTACGAGCAGTACTTC
TRBJ2-5 | medium-sized | 13 | TRBV11-2 | NA | CASSFYGEETQYF | TGTGCCAGCAGCTTTTACGGGGAAGAGACCCAGTACTTC
TRBJ2-1 | many | 15 | TRBV7-2 | NA | CASSLAFSGYNEQFF | TGTGCCAGCAGCTTAGCTTTTAGCGGCTACAATGAGCAGTTCTTC
TRBJ1-1 | many | 15 | TRBV5-1 | NA | CASSREGRANTEAFF | TGCGCCAGCAGCCGTGAAGGACGGGCTAACACTGAAGCTTTCTTT
TRBJ2-2 | many | 16 | TRBV5-4 | TRBD2 | CASSLGLAGNTGELFF | TGTGCCAGCAGCTTAGGACTAGCGGGGAACACCGGGGAGCTGTTTTTT
TRBJ2-2 | many | 15 | TRBV9 | NA | CASSVAGSNTGELFF | TGTGCCAGCAGCGTAGCCGGGTCGAACACCGGGGAGCTGTTTTTT
TRBJ1-2 | many | 14 | TRBV18 | NA | CASSPTGINYGYTF | TGTGCCAGCTCACCAACGGGGATCAACTATGGCTACACCTTC